Presented here are 26 T cell receptor beta chains from one specimen sequenced in a study of cytomegalovirus exposure and HLA in healthy donors. PCR involved 60 Vbeta and 13 Jbeta primers. Here immunoSEQ multiplex PCR was the method, and the copy in TCRdb shows in-frame clones only, minus some. The sample shows around 140,000 clones, and 0.9% to 1% sits with its ten largest clones. What was sequenced was PBMCs. Every receptor here comes from a male donor in good health and CMV-seronegative.

CDR3 bases: TGTGCCAGCAGTGAAGACGCGGTGAGGTTGGGCACTGAAGCTTTCTTT. Translating gives CASSEDAVRLGTEAFF. The V gene is TRBV2, the J gene TRBJ1-1; D is unclear. Trimming took off 1 base at V and 4 bases at J, with 16 bases between the two ends. In germline, CDR1 is SNHLY, CDR2 FYNNEI. This CDR3 comprises 16 residues.

The chain combines TRBV19 with TRBJ2-3; possible D gene TRBD1, 6 bases. In germline, CDR1 is LNHDA, CDR2 SQIVND (reference sequence). Trimming took off 5 bases at V and 4 bases at J, with 13 bases between the two ends. The CDR3 covers 14 residues. As DNA, the CDR3 is TGTGCCAGTAGTCCCGGGACAACCGCAGATACGCAGTATTTT. Amino acid sequence: CASSPGTTADTQYF.

The chain recombines TRBV28 with TRBJ1-5, with 9 positions matching TRBD1. This CDR3 spans 16 amino acids. The germline V gene has CDR1 MDHEN and CDR2 SYDVKM. Trimming at V came to 2 bases and at J to 3 bases, leaving 5 bases not matched to a gene. Here the CDR3 reads CASSLLGTGINQPQHF. CDR3 nucleotide sequence: TGTGCCAGCAGTTTACTGGGGACAGGGATCAATCAGCCCCAGCATTTT.

The chain employs TRBV28 and TRBJ1-1; 7 positions match TRBD1. V lost 1 base to trimming and J lost 0 bases; unmatched junction nucleotides: 5. The CDR3 is 16 amino acids. Germline V CDR1 and CDR2: MDHEN, SYDVKM. For the CDR3, the DNA is TGTGCCAGCAGTTTATTCGGGACAGTCCTGAACACTGAAGCTTTCTTT. Its protein product is CASSLFGTVLNTEAFF.

The gene calls are TRBV7-2 and TRBJ2-7; TRBD1 aligns across 10 bases. Trimming took 1 base from V and 5 from J; bases not matched to a gene: 5. This CDR3 region has 15 residues. Germline CDR1 reads SGHTA; CDR2 reads FQGNSA. The CDR3 loop reads CASSLGGTGANEQYF. The CDR3 DNA reads as TGTGCCAGCAGCTTAGGGGGGACAGGGGCCAACGAGCAGTACTTC. The entire variable domain, with the rest obtained from reference TRBV7-2 and TRBJ2-7, is as follows: GAGVSQSPSNKVTEKGKDVELRCDPISGHTALYWYRQSLGQGLEFLIYFQGNSAPDKSGLPSDRFSAERTGGSVSTLTIQRTQQEDSAVYLCASSLGGTGANEQYFGPGTRLTVT.

V gene TRBV10-3 combines with J gene TRBJ2-2; 10 nucleotides match TRBD2. J lost 4 bases, V lost 8 bases, and 7 bases had no gene match. The CDR3 sequence is 15 residues long. Germline CDR1 reads ENHRY; CDR2 reads SYGVKD. CDR3 region: CAISIAGGITGELFF. CDR3 in DNA: TGTGCCATCTCTATAGCGGGGGGCATCACCGGGGAGCTGTTTTTT.

The chain joins TRBV18 to TRBJ1-2, with a tentative D call TRBD1 (6 bases). The CDR3 is 13 residues long. The germline CDR1 and CDR2 sequences are KGHSH and LQKENI. V shed 3 bases and J shed 2 bases, with 7 bases lying between them. The chain's CDR3 is CASSPGQNYGYTF. The CDR3 nucleotides read TGTGCCAGCTCACCCGGACAGAACTATGGCTACACCTTC.

The rearrangement joins TRBV10-3 to TRBJ2-3; 8 positions match TRBD1. V shed 4 bases, J shed 3 bases, and the junction held 6 bases outside the gene matches. The germline gives CDR1 ENHRY, CDR2 SYGVKD. This CDR3 contains 15 residues. The CDR3 region is CAISGEDRATDTQYF. The CDR3 region has the DNA TGTGCCATCAGTGGAGAGGACAGGGCGACAGATACGCAGTATTTT.

The chain links TRBV7-9 to TRBJ1-2; TRBD1 might be the D (6 bases). Germline CDR1 is SEHNR and CDR2 is FQNEAQ (reference sequence). V lost 6 bases to trimming and J lost 2 bases, with 13 bases between them. This CDR3 contains 14 residues. The CDR3 DNA sequence: TGTGCCAGCAGTCCAGCAGGGGAGAACTATGGCTACACCTTC. Translated: CASSPAGENYGYTF.

Written as DNA, the CDR3 is TGCGCCAGCAGCTTGACGGGGGGCATCCCCTACGAGCAGTACTTC. This translates into CASSLTGGIPYEQYF. The chain joins TRBV5-1 to TRBJ2-7, with D tentatively TRBD2 (7 bases). V lost 1 base, J lost 2 bases, and 13 bases lay in between. The CDR3 spans 15 residues. Per the germline V gene, CDR1 is SGHRS and CDR2 is YFSETQ.

The chain carries TRBV19 and TRBJ1-1; the D gene is possibly TRBD1 (6 bases). This CDR3 has 11 amino acids. Germline V gene data show CDR1 as LNHDA and CDR2 as SQIVND (reference sequence). Trimming took off 8 bases at V and 5 bases at J, with 9 bases between the two ends. CDR3 loop: CASGRGTEAFF. The DNA of the CDR3 is TGTGCCAGTGGAAGGGGGACTGAAGCTTTCTTT.

The chain links TRBV27 to TRBJ2-4; D perhaps matches TRBD2 (5 bases). Germline V gives CDR1 MNHEY, CDR2 SMNVEV (reference sequence). This CDR3 is built from 12 residues. Trimming left V 2 bases short and J 11 bases short, with 10 bases between. CDR3 DNA sequence: TGTGCCAGCAGTTTAGTGGGTAGCGTTCAGTACTTC. It yields the protein CASSLVGSVQYF.

This chain uses TRBV7-9 with TRBJ1-2; the D is unclear. In germline, CDR1 is SEHNR, CDR2 FQNEAQ (reference sequence). Between the trimmed V and J ends, which lost 3 bases and 6 bases, there was a span of 8 bases. The CDR3 length is 12 residues. CDR3 sequence (DNA): TGTGCCAGCAGCTTGGACTCTGATGGCTACACCTTC. Amino acids: CASSLDSDGYTF.

V gene TRBV5-1 combines with J gene TRBJ2-2; perhaps TRBD1 as D (6 bases). This CDR3 is built from 16 residues. V dropped 0 bases and J dropped 6 bases, with 15 bases sitting between them. The germline gives CDR1 SGHRS, CDR2 YFSETQ. CDR3 sequence reads: CASSLAFSDRPGELFF. The CDR3 DNA follows: TGCGCCAGCAGCTTGGCCTTTAGTGACAGGCCCGGGGAGCTGTTTTTT.

The V gene is TRBV19, the J gene TRBJ2-1; maybe TRBD2 (5 bases). V was cut by 4 bases and J by 6 bases, with 16 bases left in between. The CDR3 loop spans 15 amino acids. Germline values: CDR1 LNHDA, CDR2 SQIVND (reference sequence). CDR3 sequence: CASSTSGKALNEQFF. CDR3 DNA sequence: TGTGCCAGTAGTACGAGCGGCAAAGCCCTCAATGAGCAGTTCTTC.

The J gene is TRBJ1-4, the V gene TRBV30, with D perhaps matching TRBD1 (5 bases). The CDR3 contains 14 residues. Deletions cut 2 bases from V and 0 bases from J, with 7 bases between. The germline V gene encodes CDR1 GTSNPN and CDR2 SVGIG (reference sequence). This chain's CDR3 is CAWSMTATNEKLFF. In nucleotides, the CDR3 is TGTGCCTGGAGTATGACAGCAACTAATGAAAAACTGTTTTTT.

This rearrangement joins TRBV15 to TRBJ2-7, with 7 bases fitting TRBD1. The J segment lost 5 bases and the V segment lost 5 bases, leaving 3 bases of the junction unmatched. Germline loops: CDR1 LNHNV, CDR2 YYDKDF (reference sequence). This CDR3 is built from 12 residues. The CDR3 protein is CATSPDRDEQYF. CDR3 bases: TGTGCCACCAGCCCCGACAGGGACGAGCAGTACTTC.

This rearrangement joins TRBV4-1 to TRBJ2-1, with D tentatively TRBD2 (5 bases). Germline assignment: CDR1 MGHRA and CDR2 YSYEKL. The CDR3 is 18 amino acids. V lost 0 bases and J lost 6, with 21 bases in between. As DNA, the CDR3 is TGCGCCAGCAGCCAAGATAAGGGAGCGGTCGGGGTGAGCAATGAGCAGTTCTTC. Residues: CASSQDKGAVGVSNEQFF.

The CDR3 DNA is TGCGCCAGCAGCTTGACACCGGGAGAGCAGTACTTC. Its protein is CASSLTPGEQYF. The rearrangement uses TRBV5-1 and TRBJ2-7; D possibly corresponds to TRBD2 (5 bases). V was trimmed by 1 base and J by 7 bases, leaving 9 bases between them. Germline V CDR1 and CDR2: SGHRS, YFSETQ. There are 12 residues in the CDR3.

The CDR3 DNA sequence: TGCGCCAGCAGCTTGGTAACAGGGTTAGCAGAGACCCAGTACTTC. Protein product: CASSLVTGLAETQYF. The chain couples TRBV5-1 to TRBJ2-5; TRBD1 is a possible D gene (6 bases). Germline V gene sequence: CDR1 SGHRS, CDR2 YFSETQ. This CDR3 spans 15 amino acids. V was pared by 0 bases and J by 4 bases, with 13 bases between.

This chain joins TRBV27 and TRBJ1-5, with D maybe TRBD1 (5 bases). Trimming shortened V by 6 bases and J by 0 bases, and 12 bases separated the two germline ends. Germline-derived CDR1 and CDR2 are MNHEY and SMNVEV (reference sequence). CDR3 length equals 15 residues. The CDR3 nucleotides read TGTGCCAGCAGGGGGCCAGGGCCTAGCAATCAGCCCCAGCATTTT. Protein product: CASRGPGPSNQPQHF.

With respect to this clone: One end of the junction is discordant with germline, which a read error may explain. The genes are TRBV28 and TRBJ2-7, with 12 nucleotides matching TRBD2. This CDR3 region has 14 residues. The germline V gene has CDR1 MDHEN and CDR2 SYDVKM. This CDR3 reads CASSGELAGGTWGF. The DNA of the CDR3 is TGTGCCAGCAGTGGAGAACTAGCGGGGGGAACCTGGGGTTTC.

The chain has TRBV30 and TRBJ1-2; D perhaps matches TRBD1 (5 bases). V was shortened by 5 bases and J by 7 bases, with 8 bases between the two germline ends. Per the germline V gene, CDR1 is GTSNPN and CDR2 is SVGIG (reference sequence). This CDR3 is 10 amino acids long. The CDR3 loop reads CAWDQGGYTF. Written as DNA, the CDR3 is TGTGCCTGGGATCAGGGTGGCTACACCTTC.

The CDR3 protein is CASGLVGVPNTEAFF. The CDR3 DNA follows: TGTGCCAGCGGCCTAGTAGGAGTCCCGAACACTGAAGCTTTCTTT. The V and J genes are TRBV28 and TRBJ1-1; D is unclear. Trimming took off 8 bases at V and 1 base at J, with 17 bases between the two ends. Germline values: CDR1 MDHEN, CDR2 SYDVKM. CDR3 length equals 15 residues.

CDR3 in amino acids: CASSLVSSSYEQYF. CDR3 bases: TGTGCCAGCAGCTTGGTGTCGAGCTCCTACGAGCAGTACTTC. The chain recombines TRBV5-6 with TRBJ2-7; no definite D call. Per the germline V gene, CDR1 is SGHDT and CDR2 is YYEEEE. This CDR3 has 14 amino acids. Between the trimmed V and J ends, which lost 0 bases and 0 bases, there was a span of 7 bases.

This chain links TRBV2 with TRBJ2-7; D perhaps matches TRBD2 (7 bases). The V gene's germline CDR1 is SNHLY and CDR2 FYNNEI. The CDR3 extends over 14 amino acids. Trimming cost V 6 bases and J 2 bases, with 14 bases left between them. Here the CDR3 reads CASREGGGPYEQYF. The CDR3 bases are TGTGCCAGCAGGGAGGGGGGGGGACCCTACGAGCAGTACTTC.